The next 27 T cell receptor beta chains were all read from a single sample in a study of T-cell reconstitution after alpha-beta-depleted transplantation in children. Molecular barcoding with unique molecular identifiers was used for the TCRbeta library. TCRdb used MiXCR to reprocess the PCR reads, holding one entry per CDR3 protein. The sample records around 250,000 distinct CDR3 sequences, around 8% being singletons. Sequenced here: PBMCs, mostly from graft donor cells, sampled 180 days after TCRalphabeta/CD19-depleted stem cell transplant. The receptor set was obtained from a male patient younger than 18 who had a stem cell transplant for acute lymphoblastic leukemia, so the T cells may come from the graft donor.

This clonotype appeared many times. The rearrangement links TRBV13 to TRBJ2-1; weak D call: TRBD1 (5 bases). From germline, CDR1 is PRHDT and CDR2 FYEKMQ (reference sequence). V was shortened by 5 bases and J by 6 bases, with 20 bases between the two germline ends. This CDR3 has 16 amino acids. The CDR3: CASSPYQGTLSNEQFF. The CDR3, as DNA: TGTGCCAGCAGCCCATACCAGGGAACCCTCAGCAATGAGCAGTTCTTC.

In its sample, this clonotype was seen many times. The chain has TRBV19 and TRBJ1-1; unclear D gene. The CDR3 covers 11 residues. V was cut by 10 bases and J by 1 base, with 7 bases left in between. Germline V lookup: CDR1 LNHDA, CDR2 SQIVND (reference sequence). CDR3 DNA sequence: TGTGCCACCAGGCAGAACACTGAAGCTTTCTTT. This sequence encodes CATRQNTEAFF.

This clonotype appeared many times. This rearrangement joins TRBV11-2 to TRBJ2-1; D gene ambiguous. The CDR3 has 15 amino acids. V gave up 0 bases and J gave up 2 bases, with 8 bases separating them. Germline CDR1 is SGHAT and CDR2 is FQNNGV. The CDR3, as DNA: TGTGCCAGCAGCTTAGATAAGAGGACCTACAATGAGCAGTTCTTC. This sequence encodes CASSLDKRTYNEQFF.

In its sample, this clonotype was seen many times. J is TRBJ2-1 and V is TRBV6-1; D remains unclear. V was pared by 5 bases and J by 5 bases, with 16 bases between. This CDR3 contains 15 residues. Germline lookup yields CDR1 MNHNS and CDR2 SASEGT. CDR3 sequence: CASSRVGGPNNEQFF. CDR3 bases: TGTGCCAGCAGTAGAGTGGGTGGTCCTAACAATGAGCAGTTCTTC.

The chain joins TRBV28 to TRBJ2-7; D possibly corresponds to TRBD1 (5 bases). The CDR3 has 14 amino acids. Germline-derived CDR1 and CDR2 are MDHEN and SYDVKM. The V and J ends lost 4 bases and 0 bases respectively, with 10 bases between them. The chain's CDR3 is CASSSQGNSYEQYF. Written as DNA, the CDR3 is TGTGCCAGCAGTTCTCAGGGAAACTCCTACGAGCAGTACTTC. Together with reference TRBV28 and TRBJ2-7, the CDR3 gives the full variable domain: DVKVTQSSRYLVKRTGEKVFLECVQDMDHENMFWYRQDPGLGLRLIYFSYDVKMKEKGDIPEGYSVSREKKERFSLILESASTNQTSMYLCASSSQGNSYEQYFGPGTRLTVT.

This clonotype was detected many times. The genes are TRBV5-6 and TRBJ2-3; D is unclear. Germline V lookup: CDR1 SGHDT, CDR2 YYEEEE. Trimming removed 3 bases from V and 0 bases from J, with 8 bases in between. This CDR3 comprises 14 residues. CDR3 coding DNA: TGTGCCAGCAGCTCGATAGGGAGCACAGATACGCAGTATTTT. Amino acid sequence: CASSSIGSTDTQYF.

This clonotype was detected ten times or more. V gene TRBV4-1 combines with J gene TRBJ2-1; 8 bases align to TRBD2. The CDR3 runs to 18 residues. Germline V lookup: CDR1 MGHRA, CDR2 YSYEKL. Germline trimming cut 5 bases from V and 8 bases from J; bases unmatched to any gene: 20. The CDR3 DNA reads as TGCGCCAGCAGCGGGAATCCCTCTTTCGGGAGGGCCAGCTATGAGCAGTTCTTC. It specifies CASSGNPSFGRASYEQFF.

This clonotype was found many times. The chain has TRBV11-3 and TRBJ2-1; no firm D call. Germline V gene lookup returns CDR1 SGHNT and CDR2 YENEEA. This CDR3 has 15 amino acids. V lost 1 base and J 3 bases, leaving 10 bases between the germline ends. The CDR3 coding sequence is TGTGCCAGCAGCTTAGGAGAACAGTTCTACAATGAGCAGTTCTTC. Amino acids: CASSLGEQFYNEQFF. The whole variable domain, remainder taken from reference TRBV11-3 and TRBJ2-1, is EAGVVQSPRYKIIEKKQPVAFWCNPISGHNTLYWYLQNLGQGPELLIRYENEEAVDDSQLPKDRFSAERLKGVDSTLKIQPAELGDSAVYLCASSLGEQFYNEQFFGPGTRLTVL.

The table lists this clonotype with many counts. CDR3 protein: CASSATGNPNQPQHF. In nucleotides, the CDR3 is TGTGCCAGCAGCGCTACAGGGAACCCCAATCAGCCCCAGCATTTT. The genes are TRBV5-6 and TRBJ1-5; D perhaps matches TRBD1 (6 bases). Per germline, CDR1 SGHDT and CDR2 YYEEEE. The CDR3 runs 15 residues. The V and J ends lost 4 bases and 3 bases respectively, with 14 bases between them.

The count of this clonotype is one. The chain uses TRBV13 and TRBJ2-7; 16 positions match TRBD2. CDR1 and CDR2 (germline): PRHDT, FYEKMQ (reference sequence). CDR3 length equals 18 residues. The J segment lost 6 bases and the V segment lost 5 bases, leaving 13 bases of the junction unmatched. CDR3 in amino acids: CASSPGTSGGAPLGEQYF. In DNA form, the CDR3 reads TGTGCCAGCAGCCCCGGGACTAGCGGGGGGGCCCCCTTGGGCGAGCAGTACTTC.

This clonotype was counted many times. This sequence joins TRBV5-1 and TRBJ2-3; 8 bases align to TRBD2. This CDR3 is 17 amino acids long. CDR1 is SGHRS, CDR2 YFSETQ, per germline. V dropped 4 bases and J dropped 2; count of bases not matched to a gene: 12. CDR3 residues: CASSPAFPGGATDTQYF. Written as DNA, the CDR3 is TGCGCCAGCAGCCCCGCCTTTCCCGGGGGGGCCACAGATACGCAGTATTTT.

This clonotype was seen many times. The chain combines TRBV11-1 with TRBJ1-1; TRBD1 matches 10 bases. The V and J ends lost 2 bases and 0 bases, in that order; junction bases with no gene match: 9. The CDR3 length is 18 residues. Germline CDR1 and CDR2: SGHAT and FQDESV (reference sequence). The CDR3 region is CASSLRGTGATLNTEAFF. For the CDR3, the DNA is TGTGCCAGCAGCTTACGAGGGACAGGGGCCACCCTGAACACTGAAGCTTTCTTT.

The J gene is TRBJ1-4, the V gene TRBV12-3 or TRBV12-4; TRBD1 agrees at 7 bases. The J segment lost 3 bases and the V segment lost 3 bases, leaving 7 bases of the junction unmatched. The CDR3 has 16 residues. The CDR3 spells CASSFERQGPNEKLFF. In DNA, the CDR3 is TGTGCCAGCAGTTTTGAGCGACAGGGTCCTAATGAAAAACTGTTTTTT.

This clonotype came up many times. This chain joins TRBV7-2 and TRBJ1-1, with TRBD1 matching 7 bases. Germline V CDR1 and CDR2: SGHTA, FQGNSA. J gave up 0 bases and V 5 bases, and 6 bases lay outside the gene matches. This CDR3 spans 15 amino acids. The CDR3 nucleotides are TGTGCCAGCAGCCTATGGGGACAGATGAACACTGAAGCTTTCTTT. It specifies CASSLWGQMNTEAFF. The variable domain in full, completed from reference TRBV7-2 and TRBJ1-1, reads GAGVSQSPSNKVTEKGKDVELRCDPISGHTALYWYRQSLGQGLEFLIYFQGNSAPDKSGLPSDRFSAERTGGSVSTLTIQRTQQEDSAVYLCASSLWGQMNTEAFFGQGTRLTVV.

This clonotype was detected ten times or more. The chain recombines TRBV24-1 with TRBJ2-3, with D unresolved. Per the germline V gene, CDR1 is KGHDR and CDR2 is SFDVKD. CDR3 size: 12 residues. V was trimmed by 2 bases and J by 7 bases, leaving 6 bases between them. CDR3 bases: TGTGCCACCAGTGATTCCTCCTATACGCAGTATTTT. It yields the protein CATSDSSYTQYF.

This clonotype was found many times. Written as DNA, the CDR3 is TGTGCCAGCAAAGACGGGGCGACCTACGAGCAGTACTTC. This encodes CASKDGATYEQYF. The chain joins TRBV12-3 or TRBV12-4 to TRBJ2-7; D is tentatively TRBD1 or TRBD2 (5 bases each). Deletions cut 7 bases from V and 2 bases from J, with 12 bases between. The CDR3 totals 13 residues.

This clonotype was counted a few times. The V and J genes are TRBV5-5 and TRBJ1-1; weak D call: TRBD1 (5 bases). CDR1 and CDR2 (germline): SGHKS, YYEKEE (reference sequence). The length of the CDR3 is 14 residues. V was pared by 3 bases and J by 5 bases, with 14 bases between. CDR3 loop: CASSWDGGRTEAFF. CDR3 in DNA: TGTGCCAGCAGCTGGGACGGGGGGAGGACTGAAGCTTTCTTT.

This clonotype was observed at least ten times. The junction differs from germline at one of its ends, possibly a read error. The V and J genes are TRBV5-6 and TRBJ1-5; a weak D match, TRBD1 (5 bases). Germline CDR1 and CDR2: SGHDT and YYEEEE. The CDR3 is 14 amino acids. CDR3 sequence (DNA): TGTGCCAGCAGCGCTGGCTGGGGCAACCAGCCCCAGCATTTT. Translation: CASSAGWGNQPQHF.

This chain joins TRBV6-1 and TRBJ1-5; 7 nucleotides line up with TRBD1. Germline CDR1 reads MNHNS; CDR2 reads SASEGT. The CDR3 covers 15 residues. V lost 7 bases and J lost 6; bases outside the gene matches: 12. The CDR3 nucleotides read TGTGCCAGCACCCAAGGAAGGGGGCATGGTCAGCCCCAGCATTTT. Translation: CASTQGRGHGQPQHF.

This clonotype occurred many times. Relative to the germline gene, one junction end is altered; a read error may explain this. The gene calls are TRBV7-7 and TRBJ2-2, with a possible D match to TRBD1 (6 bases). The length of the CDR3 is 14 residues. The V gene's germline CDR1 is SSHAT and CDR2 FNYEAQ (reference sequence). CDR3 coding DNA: TGTGCTAGCAGCTTAACCCAGGGACACGGGGAGCTGTTTTTT. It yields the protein CASSLTQGHGELFF.

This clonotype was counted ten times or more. CDR3 sequence: CASSRIDRGLAVYNEQFF. CDR3 DNA: TGTGCCAGCAGCCGAATCGACAGAGGACTAGCGGTTTACAATGAGCAGTTCTTC. This sequence joins TRBV7-9 and TRBJ2-1; 10 positions match TRBD2. V shed 5 bases, J shed 4 bases, and the junction held 14 bases outside the gene matches. This CDR3 contains 18 residues. Per the germline V gene, CDR1 is SEHNR and CDR2 is FQNEAQ (reference sequence).

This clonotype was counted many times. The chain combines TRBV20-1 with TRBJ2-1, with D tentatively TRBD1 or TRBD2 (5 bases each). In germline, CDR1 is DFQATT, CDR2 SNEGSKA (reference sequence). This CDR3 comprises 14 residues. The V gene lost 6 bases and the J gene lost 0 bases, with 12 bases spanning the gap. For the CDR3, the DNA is TGCAGTGCCACCGGGACCTTCTCCTACAATGAGCAGTTCTTC. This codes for CSATGTFSYNEQFF.

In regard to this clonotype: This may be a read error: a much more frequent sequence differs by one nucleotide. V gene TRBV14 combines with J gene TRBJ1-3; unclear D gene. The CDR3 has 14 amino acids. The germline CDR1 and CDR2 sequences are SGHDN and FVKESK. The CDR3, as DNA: TGTGCCAGGAGCCAAGGCCGCTCTGGAAACACCATATATTTT. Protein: CARSQGRSGNTIYF.

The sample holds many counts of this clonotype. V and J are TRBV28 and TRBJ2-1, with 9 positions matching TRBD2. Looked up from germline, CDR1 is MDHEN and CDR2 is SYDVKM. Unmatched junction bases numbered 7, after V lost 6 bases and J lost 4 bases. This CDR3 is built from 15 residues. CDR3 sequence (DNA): TGTGCCAGCAGACCCGGGACTAGCCCTTACAATGAGCAGTTCTTC. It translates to CASRPGTSPYNEQFF.

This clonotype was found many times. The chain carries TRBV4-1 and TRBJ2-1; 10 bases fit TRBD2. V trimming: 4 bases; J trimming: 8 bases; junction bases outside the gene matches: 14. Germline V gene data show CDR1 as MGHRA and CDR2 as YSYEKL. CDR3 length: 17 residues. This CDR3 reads CASSRSSSGSPRDEQFF. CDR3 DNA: TGCGCCAGCAGCCGAAGCTCTAGCGGGAGTCCCAGGGATGAGCAGTTCTTC.

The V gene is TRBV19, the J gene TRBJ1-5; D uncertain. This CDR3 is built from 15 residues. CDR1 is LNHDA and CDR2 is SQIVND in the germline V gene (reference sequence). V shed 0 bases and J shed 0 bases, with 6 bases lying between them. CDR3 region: CASSIDLYSNQPQHF. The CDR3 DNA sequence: TGTGCCAGTAGTATAGATCTGTATAGCAATCAGCCCCAGCATTTT. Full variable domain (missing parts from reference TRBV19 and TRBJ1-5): DGGITQSPKYLFRKEGQNVTLSCEQNLNHDAMYWYRQDPGQGLRLIYYSQIVNDFQKGDIAEGYSVSREKKESFPLTVTSAQKNPTAFYLCASSIDLYSNQPQHFGDGTRLSIL.

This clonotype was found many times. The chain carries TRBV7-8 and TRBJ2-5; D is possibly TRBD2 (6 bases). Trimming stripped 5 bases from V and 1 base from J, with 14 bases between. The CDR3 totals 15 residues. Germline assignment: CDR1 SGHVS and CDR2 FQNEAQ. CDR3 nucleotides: TGTGCCAGCAGCCCTACAAGGACTATCCAAGAGACCCAGTACTTC. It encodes CASSPTRTIQETQYF.